This passage covers 5 T cell receptor beta chains from one sample sequenced in a study of T-cell reconstitution after alpha-beta-depleted transplantation in children. TCRbeta library preparation incorporated unique molecular identifiers. Each CDR3 protein gets one entry after TCRdb re-called the PCR reads with MiXCR. This table holds around 960,000 distinct CDR3 sequences, roughly 29% found once. Sequencing used PBMCs, mostly from graft donor cells, obtained 360 days after TCRalphabeta/CD19-depleted stem cell transplant. These receptors came from a boy younger than two who had a stem cell transplant for SCID, so the T cells may come from the graft donor.

This clonotype appeared a few times. V usage is TRBV2 and J usage is TRBJ2-7; D remains unclear. CDR3 length: 13 amino acids. With 4 bases removed from V and 2 bases from J, the gap between germline ends came to 9 bases. The germline CDR1 and CDR2 sequences are SNHLY and FYNNEI. The CDR3 reads CASSGSVPYEQYF. DNA of the CDR3: TGTGCCAGCAGTGGTTCAGTACCCTACGAGCAGTACTTC.

Only a few counts were recorded for this clonotype. The chain combines TRBV20-1 with TRBJ1-1, with 11 bases matching TRBD1. The CDR3 is 24 residues long. The J segment lost 4 bases and the V segment lost 1 base, leaving 32 bases of the junction unmatched. In germline, CDR1 is DFQATT, CDR2 SNEGSKA (reference sequence). CDR3 loop: CSARGDPTADELDRGLGWGTEAFF. CDR3 coding DNA: TGCAGTGCTAGAGGCGACCCCACGGCCGACGAGTTGGACAGGGGGCTTGGGTGGGGCACTGAAGCTTTCTTT.

There are a few counts of this clonotype. V and J are TRBV7-3 and TRBJ2-2, with D perhaps matching TRBD1 or TRBD2 (5 bases each). The V and J ends lost 2 bases and 5 bases respectively, with 21 bases between them. The germline V gene has CDR1 SGHTA and CDR2 FQGTGA. The CDR3 length is 18 residues. CDR3 sequence reads: CASSLSGFPWGGTGELFF. Here the CDR3 DNA reads TGTGCCAGCAGCTTATCCGGCTTTCCGTGGGGCGGGACCGGGGAGCTGTTTTTT.

This clonotype was seen a handful of times. The chain joins TRBV6-1 to TRBJ2-5, with TRBD2 identical over 7 bases. The CDR3 is 16 residues long. Germline assignment: CDR1 MNHNS and CDR2 SASEGT. With V trimmed by 3 bases and J by 2 bases, 9 bases remained unmatched. CDR3 loop: CASSDMGEGLQETQYF. The CDR3 nucleotides are TGTGCCAGCAGTGATATGGGGGAGGGCCTTCAAGAGACCCAGTACTTC.

The chain couples TRBV5-5 to TRBJ1-1; no definite D call. The germline V gene encodes CDR1 SGHKS and CDR2 YYEKEE (reference sequence). V was clipped by 2 bases and J by 0 bases, with 14 bases between them. This CDR3 is built from 16 residues. The CDR3 nucleotides are TGTGCCAGCAGCTTCGTCGCGGGAGTAATGAACACTGAAGCTTTCTTT. Its translation is CASSFVAGVMNTEAFF.